This T cell receptor (beta chain) was recorded in a study of blood T cell repertoires in COVID-19. Study overall: Samples of COVID-19 (acute and convalescent) were obtained from the United States, Italy and Spain.

Original processing methods: Reference gene primer amplification yielded estimated nucleated cell counts. Profiling relied on immunoSEQ multiplex PCR, and the TCRdb table lists in-frame clones only, not all of them. The V and J calls and clone size come from that table; D and trimming were worked out from the DNA. In the table there are 150,000 to 190,000 clones, approximately 80% of which are singletons. V was shortened by 5 bases and J by 1 base, with 21 bases between the two germline ends. CDR3 length: 17 residues. The germline V gene has CDR1 LNHDA and CDR2 SQIVND (reference sequence). This TCR came from a woman aged 80 or older with acute or convalescent COVID-19. The sequencing input was peripheral blood. The rearrangement links TRBV19 to TRBJ2-7, with D perhaps matching TRBD1 (7 bases). CDR3 residues: CASSPIPEGAGSYEQYF. CDR3 DNA: TGTGCCAGTAGTCCAATCCCGGAGGGGGCGGGATCCTACGAGCAGTACTTC. The full variable domain, in which reference TRBV19 and TRBJ2-7 provide the parts outside the CDR3, is DGGITQSPKYLFRKEGQNVTLSCEQNLNHDAMYWYRQDPGQGLRLIYYSQIVNDFQKGDIAEGYSVSREKKESFPLTVTSAQKNPTAFYLCASSPIPEGAGSYEQYFGPGTRLTVT.